A single sample is the source of the 29 T cell receptor beta chains below, sequenced in a study of CD8 T cells in Susac syndrome. Random hexamers were used to reverse transcribe the RNA input (about 0.45 to 1 ug). TCRdb passed the immunoSEQ multiplex PCR reads through MiXCR, listing each CDR3 protein once. Altogether around 150,000 distinct CDR3 sequences are present, 95% being singletons, with the ten largest covering over 0.15%. The sample comprised CD8+ T cells from PBMCs. The source is a human donor with Susac syndrome.

The J gene is TRBJ2-7, the V gene TRBV5-4, with TRBD1 as a possible D gene (6 bases). This CDR3 has 16 residues. Germline CDR1 SGHNT, CDR2 YYREEE (reference sequence). The V end lost 2 bases, the J end lost 0 bases, and 15 bases lay between the germline ends. For the CDR3, the DNA is TGTGCCAGCAGCTTAGGTTGGGACACAACCTCCTACGAGCAGTACTTC. Encoded protein: CASSLGWDTTSYEQYF.

The chain couples TRBV18 to TRBJ2-7, with a tentative D call TRBD1 (6 bases). There are 16 residues in the CDR3. Germline V CDR1 and CDR2: KGHSH, LQKENI. Trimming left V 4 bases short and J 4 bases short, with 20 bases between. CDR3 bases: TGTGCCAGCTCACTGTCCGAGGCAGCAGGGGATTACGAGCAGTACTTC. This encodes CASSLSEAAGDYEQYF. The whole variable domain, filled in from reference TRBV18 and TRBJ2-7, reads NAGVMQNPRHLVRRRGQEARLRCSPMKGHSHVYWYRQLPEEGLKFMVYLQKENIIDESGMPKERFSAEFPKEGPSILRIQQVVRGDSAAYFCASSLSEAAGDYEQYFGPGTRLTVT.

The chain links TRBV5-1 to TRBJ1-1, with D uncertain. The CDR3 covers 15 residues. Germline CDR1 reads SGHRS; CDR2 reads YFSETQ. The V and J ends lost 0 bases and 0 bases respectively, with 9 bases between them. CDR3 amino acids: CASSLDPGLNTEAFF. In nucleotides, the CDR3 is TGCGCCAGCAGCTTGGACCCGGGCCTGAACACTGAAGCTTTCTTT.

The rearrangement uses TRBV7-3 and TRBJ1-5; the D is unclear. CDR1 SGHTA and CDR2 FQGTGA come from the germline V gene. The V end lost 2 bases, the J end lost 0 bases, and 8 bases lay between the germline ends. The CDR3 loop spans 15 amino acids. CDR3 DNA sequence: TGTGCCAGCAGCTTAGAGCACTCTAGCAATCAGCCCCAGCATTTT. It is translated as CASSLEHSSNQPQHF.

The chain carries TRBV14 and TRBJ2-7; 9 bases fit TRBD2. Per the germline V gene, CDR1 is SGHDN and CDR2 is FVKESK. V shed 2 bases and J 3 bases; nucleotides not matched to a gene: 11. There are 17 residues in the CDR3. Here the CDR3 reads CASSQMTTGLALYEQYF. Here the CDR3 DNA reads TGTGCCAGCAGCCAAATGACGACGGGACTAGCACTCTACGAGCAGTACTTC.

The V gene is TRBV27, the J gene TRBJ2-5; D is unclear. Germline-derived CDR1 and CDR2 are MNHEY and SMNVEV (reference sequence). V lost 2 bases and J lost 3, with 10 bases in between. This CDR3 is 14 amino acids long. CDR3 sequence: CASSLRLGKETQYF. The CDR3 DNA is TGTGCCAGCAGTTTAAGGTTGGGAAAAGAGACCCAGTACTTC.

The table lists this clonotype with a count of one. The V gene is TRBV28, the J gene TRBJ2-7, with a tentative D call TRBD1 (5 bases). Trimming took off 7 bases at V and 1 base at J, with 11 bases between the two ends. This CDR3 is built from 13 residues. Germline V gene lookup returns CDR1 MDHEN and CDR2 SYDVKM. The CDR3 loop is CASTYSGSYEQYF. In nucleotides, the CDR3 is TGTGCCAGCACCTATTCAGGGTCCTACGAGCAGTACTTC.

The V call is TRBV4-1, the J call TRBJ2-3; 7 nucleotides match TRBD2. The ends lost 1 base at V and 3 bases at J; junction bases unmatched: 7. The CDR3 length is 16 residues. CDR1 is MGHRA, CDR2 YSYEKL, per germline. The CDR3 coding sequence is TGCGCCAGCAGCCAAGTAGGCCTAGCGGCTACAGATACGCAGTATTTT. It is translated as CASSQVGLAATDTQYF.

The chain recombines TRBV5-1 with TRBJ1-2, with unresolved D. The CDR3 has 13 residues. V gave up 4 bases and J gave up 4 bases, with 11 bases separating them. CDR1 is SGHRS, CDR2 YFSETQ, per germline. CDR3 sequence reads: CASSTDTPYGYTF. CDR3 bases: TGCGCCAGCAGCACAGACACTCCCTATGGCTACACCTTC.

J is TRBJ2-1 and V is TRBV27; D is possibly TRBD1 (5 bases). Germline CDR1 is MNHEY and CDR2 is SMNVEV (reference sequence). There are 14 residues in the CDR3. V lost 2 bases, J lost 7 bases, and 12 bases lay in between. CDR3 in DNA: TGTGCCAGCAGTTTACCTACTCAGGGAAATGAGCAGTTCTTC. Protein: CASSLPTQGNEQFF.

This clonotype occurred once. The CDR3 region is CASSRTGGFQETQYF. The DNA for the CDR3 is TGTGCCAGCAGCCGGACAGGGGGATTTCAAGAGACCCAGTACTTC. The chain couples TRBV5-6 to TRBJ2-5; 10 positions agree with TRBD1. V lost 4 bases and J lost 2; bases outside the gene matches: 5. The CDR3 runs 15 residues. Germline V gene sequence: CDR1 SGHDT, CDR2 YYEEEE.

The rearrangement joins TRBV20-1 to TRBJ2-7, with D perhaps TRBD1 or TRBD2 (5 bases each). Germline assignment: CDR1 DFQATT and CDR2 SNEGSKA (reference sequence). The CDR3 extends over 14 amino acids. The germline V and J ends were trimmed by 0 bases and 1 base, with 10 bases remaining between them. Here the CDR3 DNA reads TGCAGTGCTAGAGAAGGGACGGGATCCTACGAGCAGTACTTC. It yields the protein CSAREGTGSYEQYF.

V and J are TRBV24-1 and TRBJ1-5; no firm D call. The CDR3 is 15 amino acids. V was pared by 4 bases and J by 0 bases, with 9 bases between. The germline gives CDR1 KGHDR, CDR2 SFDVKD. For the CDR3, the DNA is TGTGCCACCAGTGAAGGACCCTATAGCAATCAGCCCCAGCATTTT. This codes for CATSEGPYSNQPQHF.

The rearrangement uses TRBV11-3 and TRBJ2-7; D is unresolved. CDR3 size: 14 residues. The V end lost 7 bases, the J end lost 0 bases, and 13 bases lay between the germline ends. CDR1 and CDR2 (germline): SGHNT, YENEEA. The CDR3 here is CASTLRGPSYEQYF. CDR3 coding DNA: TGTGCCAGCACCCTCCGAGGACCCTCCTACGAGCAGTACTTC.

The CDR3 DNA reads TGCGCCAGCAGCTTGATGTCTCCGCAGGGGCGGGAGACCCAGTACTTC. It codes for CASSLMSPQGRETQYF. The V call is TRBV5-1, the J call TRBJ2-5; maybe TRBD1 (6 bases). The V and J ends lost 1 base and 5 bases respectively, with 18 bases between them. CDR3 length equals 16 residues. Germline CDR1 reads SGHRS; CDR2 reads YFSETQ.

This clonotype was recorded only once. V and J are TRBV14 and TRBJ2-7; no definite D call. V was trimmed by 1 base and J by 6 bases, leaving 7 bases between them. The CDR3 is 12 amino acids. Germline-derived CDR1 and CDR2 are SGHDN and FVKESK. DNA for the CDR3: TGTGCCAGCAGCCAAGTTTCGGGCGAGCAGTACTTC. Its protein product is CASSQVSGEQYF.

The rearrangement links TRBV5-4 to TRBJ1-2, with TRBD1 matching over 9 bases. V shed 4 bases and J 6 bases; nucleotides not matched to a gene: 10. Germline V gene sequence: CDR1 SGHNT, CDR2 YYREEE (reference sequence). The CDR3 consists of 15 residues. CDR3 residues: CASSLGTGFHHGYTF. CDR3 nucleotides: TGTGCCAGCAGCCTAGGGACAGGGTTTCATCATGGCTACACCTTC. Combining the CDR3 with reference TRBV5-4 and TRBJ1-2 gives the whole variable domain ETGVTQSPTHLIKTRGQQVTLRCSSQSGHNTVSWYQQALGQGPQFIFQYYREEENGRGNFPPRFSGLQFPNYSSELNVNALELDDSALYLCASSLGTGFHHGYTFGSGTRLTVV.

CDR3: CASSQTTLAGGEQFF. CDR3 DNA sequence: TGCGCCAGCAGCCAAACAACACTAGCGGGAGGTGAGCAGTTCTTC. This chain links TRBV4-1 with TRBJ2-1, with TRBD2 identical over 12 bases. The junction had 5 bases not matched to a gene; V was cut back by 2 bases and J by 9 bases. Germline CDR1 is MGHRA and CDR2 is YSYEKL. This CDR3 region has 15 residues.

This chain joins TRBV9 and TRBJ2-1, with D tentatively TRBD2 (6 bases). CDR3 length: 15 amino acids. V lost 4 bases and J lost 1, with 12 bases in between. Germline CDR1 and CDR2: SGDLS and YYNGEE. CDR3 amino acids: CASSSGLTSYNEQFF. Here the CDR3 DNA reads TGTGCCAGCAGCTCCGGACTAACTTCCTACAATGAGCAGTTCTTC.

The chain employs TRBV15 and TRBJ2-5; no clear D. The CDR3 is made up of 14 amino acids. CDR1 and CDR2 from the germline V gene are LNHNV and YYDKDF (reference sequence). Trimming took 8 bases from V and 4 from J, leaving 17 bases between them. CDR3 DNA: TGTGCCACCTCGCGACCCAACCGGCCAGAGACCCAGTACTTC. It specifies CATSRPNRPETQYF.

The V and J genes are TRBV9 and TRBJ2-7, with TRBD1 as a possible D gene (6 bases). This CDR3 region has 15 residues. Looked up from germline, CDR1 is SGDLS and CDR2 is YYNGEE. V was cut by 0 bases and J by 0 bases, with 10 bases left in between. The CDR3 protein is CASSVETGSSYEQYF. CDR3 coding DNA: TGTGCCAGCAGCGTAGAGACAGGAAGCTCCTACGAGCAGTACTTC.

The chain combines TRBV9 with TRBJ2-7; 14 bases fit TRBD2. CDR1 and CDR2 from the germline V gene are SGDLS and YYNGEE. Unmatched junction bases numbered 3, after V lost 3 bases and J lost 4 bases. The CDR3 is 15 residues long. CDR3 bases: TGTGCCAGCAGCGCCGGGACTAGCGGGGGTTACGAGCAGTACTTC. Translated: CASSAGTSGGYEQYF.

The chain joins TRBV20-1 to TRBJ2-7, with D perhaps matching TRBD1 or TRBD2 (5 bases each). Trimming took 0 bases from V and 9 from J, leaving 18 bases between them. Looked up from germline, CDR1 is DFQATT and CDR2 is SNEGSKA (reference sequence). This CDR3 has 14 amino acids. The CDR3 loop is CSARDREWWDLQYF. CDR3 nucleotide sequence: TGCAGTGCTAGAGACAGGGAGTGGTGGGATTTGCAGTACTTC.

This clonotype was picked up a small number of times. This chain uses TRBV27 with TRBJ1-5, with D possibly TRBD1 on 5 matching bases. This CDR3 region has 12 residues. Trimming removed 4 bases at V and 6 bases at J, with 7 bases between. CDR1 is MNHEY and CDR2 is SMNVEV in the germline V gene (reference sequence). CDR3 region: CASSSGFQPQHF. The DNA of the CDR3 is TGTGCCAGCAGTTCAGGGTTTCAGCCCCAGCATTTT.

This clonotype was counted between two and nine times. V and J are TRBV12-3 or TRBV12-4 and TRBJ2-7; D is ambiguous. V shed 1 base and J shed 5 bases, with 6 bases lying between them. The CDR3 sequence is 12 residues long. The CDR3 reads CASSLVVDEQYF. The CDR3 region has the DNA TGTGCCAGCAGTTTAGTCGTCGACGAGCAGTACTTC.

J is TRBJ2-1 and V is TRBV7-9, with TRBD2 identical over 11 bases. The CDR3 covers 16 residues. Germline V gene data show CDR1 as SEHNR and CDR2 as FQNEAQ (reference sequence). With V trimmed by 5 bases and J by 4 bases, 7 bases remained unmatched. The CDR3 is CASSPPLAGAYNEQFF. DNA for the CDR3: TGTGCCAGCAGCCCTCCACTAGCGGGAGCTTACAATGAGCAGTTCTTC.

The chain uses TRBV30 and TRBJ1-1; D remains ambiguous. CDR1 and CDR2 (germline): GTSNPN, SVGIG (reference sequence). Trimming took off 3 bases at V and 8 bases at J, with 10 bases between the two ends. This CDR3 region has 11 residues. CDR3 in DNA: TGTGCCTGGAGACTGGCTAGGGAAGCTTTCTTT. Protein sequence: CAWRLAREAFF. The whole variable domain, remainder taken from reference TRBV30 and TRBJ1-1, is SQTIHQWPATLVQPVGSPLSLECTVEGTSNPNLYWYRQAAGRGLQLLFYSVGIGQISSEVPQNLSASRPQDRQFILSSKKLLLSDSGFYLCAWRLAREAFFGQGTRLTVV.

V is TRBV3-1 and J is TRBJ2-7; 7 bases are a match to TRBD2. Unmatched junction bases numbered 9, after V lost 1 base and J lost 6 bases. Germline values: CDR1 LGHDT, CDR2 YNNKEL (reference sequence). The CDR3 loop spans 15 amino acids. Here the CDR3 DNA reads TGTGCCAGCAGCCAAGGGGGCCTAGCGGAATCCGAGCAGTACTTC. This codes for CASSQGGLAESEQYF.

This clonotype appeared a few times. The CDR3 coding sequence is TGCGCCAGCAGCCAAGGGGACTCCCAAGAGACCCAGTACTTC. Protein sequence: CASSQGDSQETQYF. The V and J genes are TRBV4-1 and TRBJ2-5; D is perhaps TRBD2 (6 bases). The germline gives CDR1 MGHRA, CDR2 YSYEKL. With 1 base removed from V and 1 base from J, the gap between germline ends came to 7 bases. The CDR3 is made up of 14 amino acids.